The present entry profiles one TCR beta chain with its context. Its antigen target is currently unknown. Base-call qualities are not available, and no considerably larger clone is one nucleotide away. The CDR3 holds 15 amino acids from the cysteine to the phenylalanine. Kept here is only the CDR3 DNA, which spans 45 bases and is read in frame from base 1. CDR1 and CDR2 (SGHTA, FQGNSA) derive from the germline V gene. The germline ends are 20 bases apart after V is trimmed by 7 bases and J by 5 bases. Genomic DNA was extracted from sorted cells for sequencing of the TCRbeta CDR3 region. TCRbeta CDR3 regions were sequenced using the immunoSEQ Assay. TCRdb retrieved this table from immuneACCESS and kept in-frame rearrangements only. Not all clones are present; in checked studies, unresolved V genes account for under half, and no reason is known for the remainder. Here the sample has around 40,000 clones; approximately 85% occur a single time. The ten largest make up more than 2% of the sample.

The trial excluded patients who had a history of autoimmune disease or were on systemic immunosuppression. In every dose cohort, peripheral blood was drawn for TCR sequencing at baseline, cycle 4 day 1, and cycle 7 day 1. The samples were drawn from a first-in-human, open-label, multicenter phase I dose-escalation trial of ivuxolimab. Adults with locally advanced or metastatic melanoma, renal cell carcinoma, hepatocellular carcinoma or head and neck squamous cell carcinoma were enrolled in the trial. Before TCR sequencing, CD4+ T cells and CD8+ T cells from peripheral blood were sorted into separate populations. This entry is derived from a study of OX40 agonist ivuxolimab in advanced cancers. About the study as a whole: The costimulatory receptor OX40 (CD134) was targeted by ivuxolimab, a fully human IgG2 agonistic monoclonal antibody. Intravenous ivuxolimab was administered to patients every 2 weeks at six dose levels: 0.01, 0.1, 0.3, 1.5, 3 and 10 mg/kg. Of the roughly 52 dose-escalation patients, hepatocellular carcinoma was present in 19, melanoma in around 15, renal cell carcinoma in 9 and head and neck cancer in 9. In the dose-escalation cohort, around four fifths of patients were male, and the mean age was approximately 55 years, with a range of about 23 to 90. Prior anti-PD-1, anti-PD-L1 or anti-CTLA-4 therapy was permitted, and checkpoint inhibitors had been received by about 44% of dose-escalation patients. Three dose-escalation patients achieved partial responses, one with hepatocellular carcinoma and two with cutaneous melanoma. The purpose of peripheral TCRbeta sequencing was to test whether ivuxolimab changed TCR sequence diversity and led to clonal T-cell expansion. The monotherapy dose-escalation portion (N ≈ 57 patients) of the phase I ivuxolimab trial is reported in the paper. The research as a whole found: The antigen specificity of the peripheral T cells that underwent clonal expansion was not determined. Low levels of normalized T-cell clonal expansion were also seen in some patients who did not respond. After ivuxolimab, expanded clones were on average more numerous among CD8+ T cells than among CD4+ T cells. At doses from 0.1 to 3.0 mg/kg, clonal expansion was seen in both CD4+ and CD8+ blood T cells between baseline and week 6. In the 0.1-3.0 mg/kg groups, partial responders were among the patients with the lowest normalized peripheral clonal expansion, particularly in CD8+ T cells.

This specimen consisted of CD4+ or CD8+ T cells sorted from blood, obtained in a trial of the OX40 agonist ivuxolimab. The origin of this receptor is an adult with an advanced solid tumor such as melanoma, head and neck, liver or kidney cancer. This chain is built from TRBV7-2 and TRBJ1-2; the best D guess is TRBD1, with 5 bases matching. The CDR3 amino acid sequence is: CASKQAFGAPYGYTF. The DNA sequence is given as TGTGCCAGCAAGCAGGCGTTCGGGGCACCATATGGCTACACCTTC.